The 29 T cell receptor beta chains in this list originate from one sample, sequenced in a study of early T cells in non-severe SARS-CoV-2 infection. TCRdb re-called the 5' RACE reads with MiXCR, one entry per CDR3 protein. The table shows around 75,000 distinct CDR3 sequences, with 9.5% occurring only once. The sequencing input was whole blood. These receptors originate from an adult who was a healthcare worker with PCR-confirmed SARS-CoV-2 infection or an uninfected control (not recorded which).

The chain employs TRBV7-9 and TRBJ2-2, with TRBD1 matching over 8 bases. After removal of 3 bases from V and 0 bases from J, the junction contained 3 bases not matched to a gene. The germline V gene encodes CDR1 SEHNR and CDR2 FQNEAQ (reference sequence). The CDR3 is 16 amino acids. In DNA form, the CDR3 reads TGTGCCAGCAGCTTGGGGGACAGGCCGAACACCGGGGAGCTGTTTTTT. It encodes CASSLGDRPNTGELFF.

This clonotype was detected ten times or more. The gene calls are TRBV15 and TRBJ2-7; D may be TRBD2 (6 bases). Trimming removed 0 bases from V and 4 bases from J, with 13 bases in between. Per germline, CDR1 LNHNV and CDR2 YYDKDF (reference sequence). The CDR3 is made up of 15 amino acids. The CDR3 reads CATSRDPGRSYEQYF. In DNA form, the CDR3 reads TGTGCCACCAGCAGAGATCCAGGGAGGTCGTACGAGCAGTACTTC.

This clonotype is medium-sized (0.01 to 0.1%) within its sample. V usage is TRBV7-9 and J usage is TRBJ1-2; 9 bases agree with TRBD1. V was clipped by 1 base and J by 2 bases; unmatched bases: 8. This CDR3 region has 17 residues. Germline loops: CDR1 SEHNR, CDR2 FQNEAQ (reference sequence). The CDR3 DNA reads as TGTGCCAGCAGCTTAGGTCTTCCGGACAGGGGCAACTATGGCTACACCTTC. It yields the protein CASSLGLPDRGNYGYTF.

This clonotype was detected only a few times. The chain has TRBV2 and TRBJ1-1; D uncertain. The V and J ends lost 5 bases and 1 base respectively, with 8 bases between them. From germline, CDR1 is SNHLY and CDR2 FYNNEI. The CDR3 extends over 13 amino acids. The CDR3 loop reads CASSQGENTEAFF. Written as DNA, the CDR3 is TGTGCCAGCAGTCAAGGAGAGAACACTGAAGCTTTCTTT.

This clonotype was observed a handful of times. The chain uses TRBV29-1 and TRBJ1-1, with TRBD1 identical over 8 bases. V was pared by 7 bases and J by 3 bases, with 10 bases of the junction left unmatched. This CDR3 has 14 residues. The germline V gene encodes CDR1 SQVTM and CDR2 ANQGSEA. The CDR3 is CSARGQGRDTEAFF. The CDR3 DNA follows: TGCAGCGCTAGAGGACAGGGACGGGACACTGAAGCTTTCTTT.

This clonotype was picked up a small number of times. The J gene is TRBJ2-2, the V gene TRBV5-1; the D gene is possibly TRBD1 (5 bases). Germline lookup yields CDR1 SGHRS and CDR2 YFSETQ. This CDR3 has 15 amino acids. Trimming left V 4 bases short and J 6 bases short, with 16 bases between. Here the CDR3 DNA reads TGCGCCAGCAGCCGTGACTCCTTGGGGCCCGGGGAGCTGTTTTTT. It yields the protein CASSRDSLGPGELFF.

This clonotype came up many times. This CDR3 reads CASSLRGPNTEAFF. CDR3 in DNA: TGTGCCAGCAGCTTACGAGGACCGAACACTGAAGCTTTCTTT. The chain carries TRBV7-6 and TRBJ1-1; no clear D. Trimming shortened V by 2 bases and J by 1 base, and 8 bases separated the two germline ends. The CDR3 has 14 amino acids. Looked up from germline, CDR1 is SGHVS and CDR2 is FNYEAQ.

This clonotype was counted a few times. One end of the junction fails to match germline, which may point to a read error. The gene calls are TRBV6-5 and TRBJ1-6, with D unresolved. The CDR3 contains 15 residues. The germline V gene has CDR1 MNHEY and CDR2 SVGAGI. In DNA, the CDR3 is TGTGCCAGCAGTTCCCGTTCCCTCTATGATTCACCCCTCCACTTT. The encoded protein is CASSSRSLYDSPLHF.

This clonotype was seen at least ten times. The J gene is TRBJ2-3, the V gene TRBV12-3 or TRBV12-4, with 7 nucleotides matching TRBD2. With V trimmed by 6 bases and J by 0 bases, 6 bases remained unmatched. The CDR3 consists of 15 residues. In DNA, the CDR3 is TGTGCCAGCAGGCGAGCGGGAATAAGCACAGATACGCAGTATTTT. Its translation: CASRRAGISTDTQYF.

The gene calls are TRBV12-3 or TRBV12-4 and TRBJ2-1, with TRBD2 identical over 8 bases. The J segment lost 7 bases and the V segment lost 0 bases, leaving 8 bases of the junction unmatched. This CDR3 comprises 16 residues. DNA of the CDR3: TGTGCCAGCAGTTTAGCTGGAACTAGCGGAACAAATGAGCAGTTCTTC. Translating it yields CASSLAGTSGTNEQFF.

J is TRBJ2-7 and V is TRBV4-3, with 8 nucleotides matching TRBD2. The trim removed 0 bases at V and 2 bases at J, leaving 0 bases unmatched. This CDR3 region has 14 residues. The V gene's germline CDR1 is LGHNA and CDR2 YSLEER. The CDR3 bases are TGCGCCAGCAGCCAAGATAGCGGGGCCTACGAGCAGTACTTC. Amino acids: CASSQDSGAYEQYF.

The table lists this clonotype with many counts. J is TRBJ1-5 and V is TRBV7-2; D gene ambiguous. V lost 1 base to trimming and J lost 1 base, with 8 bases between them. The CDR3 runs 15 residues. Germline loops: CDR1 SGHTA, CDR2 FQGNSA. The CDR3 nucleotides read TGTGCCAGCAGCTTAGTATGGAGCAGCAATCAGCCCCAGCATTTT. This codes for CASSLVWSSNQPQHF.

In this sample, this clonotype turned up many times. The gene calls are TRBV4-2 and TRBJ1-1; 7 nucleotides align to TRBD1. The V gene end was trimmed by 3 bases and the J gene end by 5 bases; junction bases not matched to a gene: 9. Germline assignment: CDR1 LGHNA and CDR2 YNFKEQ. The CDR3 consists of 15 residues. The CDR3 DNA reads as TGTGCCAGCAGCCAGCAACAGGGGTGGGATACTGAAGCTTTCTTT. As protein: CASSQQQGWDTEAFF.

This clonotype was seen a handful of times. The rearrangement links TRBV10-3 to TRBJ2-7; a weak D match, TRBD1 (6 bases). The CDR3 consists of 13 residues. Trimming removed 6 bases at V and 0 bases at J, with 9 bases between. Germline lookup yields CDR1 ENHRY and CDR2 SYGVKD. The DNA for the CDR3 is TGTGCCATCAGGTCGGACAGCTCCTACGAGCAGTACTTC. Protein sequence: CAIRSDSSYEQYF.

The table lists this clonotype with many counts. The chain carries TRBV4-3 and TRBJ2-1; possibly TRBD1 for D (5 bases). The germline V gene has CDR1 LGHNA and CDR2 YSLEER. This CDR3 has 14 amino acids. Trimming left V 0 bases short and J 7 bases short, with 10 bases between. The CDR3 loop is CASSQEAGWNEQFF. The CDR3 DNA is TGCGCCAGCAGCCAAGAGGCAGGGTGGAATGAGCAGTTCTTC.

This chain links TRBV6-5 with TRBJ2-1, with 7 bases that match TRBD1. The V gene's germline CDR1 is MNHEY and CDR2 SVGAGI. The CDR3 has 16 amino acids. Losses at the gene ends were 3 bases for V and 2 bases for J; bases not matched to a gene: 7. CDR3 residues: CASSYNWDRAYNEQFF. The CDR3 DNA sequence: TGTGCCAGCAGTTATAATTGGGACAGAGCCTACAATGAGCAGTTCTTC.

This clonotype was counted only a few times. The chain is built from TRBV19 and TRBJ2-1; D is perhaps TRBD1 or TRBD2 (5 bases each). V was trimmed by 9 bases and J by 9 bases, leaving 21 bases between them. Germline CDR1 is LNHDA and CDR2 is SQIVND (reference sequence). The CDR3 covers 14 residues. The CDR3 nucleotides are TGTGCCAGCAATGATGGGGGATTTACGACTGAGCAGTTCTTC. Translation gives CASNDGGFTTEQFF.

This clonotype was counted ten times or more. The rearrangement uses TRBV12-3 or TRBV12-4 and TRBJ2-5, with TRBD1 as a possible D gene (5 bases). Trimming left V 7 bases short and J 4 bases short, with 13 bases between. The CDR3 runs to 13 residues. CDR3 in DNA: TGTGCCAGCAATGACCATAGGGGAGAGACCCAGTACTTC. This encodes CASNDHRGETQYF.

The chain links TRBV20-1 to TRBJ1-1, with unresolved D. This CDR3 has 14 amino acids. Germline V CDR1 and CDR2: DFQATT, SNEGSKA (reference sequence). V was clipped by 6 bases and J by 4 bases, with 18 bases between them. CDR3 nucleotide sequence: TGCAGTGCCGAGAACGGAGGCGGTGGCACTGAAGCTTTCTTT. It encodes CSAENGGGGTEAFF.

This clonotype was counted at least ten times. This chain uses TRBV6-5 with TRBJ1-5, with unresolved D. Germline assignment: CDR1 MNHEY and CDR2 SVGAGI. Trimming shortened V by 6 bases and J by 0 bases, and 12 bases separated the two germline ends. This CDR3 is built from 15 residues. The CDR3 reads CASSPDADSNQPQHF. The CDR3 DNA reads as TGTGCCAGCAGCCCGGACGCAGATAGCAATCAGCCCCAGCATTTT.

The chain recombines TRBV27 with TRBJ2-1; TRBD1 matches 7 bases. V shed 1 base, J shed 15 bases, and the junction held 9 bases outside the gene matches. The CDR3 runs to 13 residues. Germline CDR1 MNHEY, CDR2 SMNVEV (reference sequence). The CDR3 loop is CASSLFPDRAGFF. CDR3 in DNA: TGTGCCAGCAGTTTATTCCCCGACAGGGCAGGGTTCTTC.

The chain couples TRBV5-1 to TRBJ2-5, with D perhaps matching TRBD1 or TRBD2 (5 bases each). Deletions cut 4 bases from V and 2 bases from J, with 12 bases between. The CDR3 runs 14 residues. Germline values: CDR1 SGHRS, CDR2 YFSETQ. CDR3 nucleotide sequence: TGCGCCAGCAGCAAGGGACGGATGCAAGAGACCCAGTACTTC. Its translation: CASSKGRMQETQYF.

This clonotype has more than one count but fewer than ten. The chain is built from TRBV7-9 and TRBJ2-7; no clear D. With 5 bases removed from V and 10 bases from J, the gap between germline ends came to 18 bases. This CDR3 is built from 13 residues. Per germline, CDR1 SEHNR and CDR2 FQNEAQ (reference sequence). The CDR3: CASSPLISWLQYF. CDR3 in DNA: TGTGCCAGCAGCCCCCTTATTTCTTGGTTACAGTACTTC.

The chain couples TRBV7-8 to TRBJ1-6; a possible D gene is TRBD1 (6 bases). CDR1 SGHVS and CDR2 FQNEAQ come from the germline V gene. The CDR3 is made up of 15 amino acids. V was trimmed by 4 bases and J by 7 bases, leaving 14 bases between them. The CDR3 is CASSSKGDWNSPLHF. In DNA form, the CDR3 reads TGTGCCAGCAGCTCCAAGGGGGACTGGAATTCACCCCTCCACTTT.

This sequence joins TRBV10-2 and TRBJ1-1, with no clear D. Germline V CDR1 and CDR2: WSHSY, SAAADI. The CDR3 has 13 residues. V lost 5 bases and J lost 2, with 9 bases in between. The CDR3 DNA reads as TGCGCCAGCAGTCAACGGTCTAACACTGAAGCTTTCTTT. Protein sequence: CASSQRSNTEAFF.

This clonotype has more than one count but fewer than ten. This chain links TRBV30 with TRBJ2-7; no firm D call. Trimming removed 0 bases at V and 5 bases at J, with 17 bases between. The CDR3 contains 15 residues. Germline CDR1 reads GTSNPN; CDR2 reads SVGIG (reference sequence). The CDR3 DNA reads TGTGCCTGGAGTGTACGACGGCCTTCACCCCACGAGCAGTACTTC. Translation gives CAWSVRRPSPHEQYF.

This clonotype was picked up many times. DNA of the CDR3: TGTGCCAGCAGTTTATCCGTGGGTGAACACGGGGACCACACAGATACGCAGTATTTT. Protein product: CASSLSVGEHGDHTDTQYF. J is TRBJ2-3 and V is TRBV28, with D possibly called TRBD1 or TRBD2 (5 bases each). V lost 1 base and J lost 2, with 22 bases in between. This CDR3 contains 19 residues. Looked up from germline, CDR1 is MDHEN and CDR2 is SYDVKM.

This clonotype was counted only a few times. The chain combines TRBV29-1 with TRBJ2-3; no clear D. The germline V gene has CDR1 SQVTM and CDR2 ANQGSEA. V lost 5 bases, J lost 7 bases, and 10 bases lay in between. The CDR3 contains 11 residues. The CDR3 nucleotides read TGCAGCGTTCCAACGGGTAATACGCAGTATTTT. Amino acids: CSVPTGNTQYF.

This clonotype was detected a few times. The gene calls are TRBV5-6 and TRBJ2-1, with 7 bases lining up with TRBD2. Germline V gene lookup returns CDR1 SGHDT and CDR2 YYEEEE. The CDR3 runs to 15 residues. V shed 1 base, J shed 3 bases, and the junction held 4 bases outside the gene matches. CDR3 sequence: CASSLFSGHYNEQFF. The CDR3 nucleotides are TGTGCCAGCAGCTTGTTTAGCGGGCACTACAATGAGCAGTTCTTC.